This T cell receptor (beta chain) comes out of a study of blood T cell repertoires in COVID-19. Overall study: Samples taken during acute and convalescent COVID-19 were collected in the United States, Italy and Spain.

Original data processing: Nucleated cell counts were estimated from reference gene primer amplification. TCRdb's table, derived via immunoSEQ multiplex PCR, lists solely in-frame clones and lacks some. The D gene and trimming were derived from the DNA, and the V and J assignments and clone size from that table. The data hold around 290,000 clones, with roughly 89% observed a single time. Germline V gene lookup returns CDR1 SGHRS and CDR2 YFSETQ. The CDR3 is 15 residues long. With V trimmed by 4 bases and J by 2 bases, 8 bases remained unmatched. The chain links TRBV5-1 to TRBJ1-1; TRBD1 matches at 7 bases. This TCR derives from a man aged 40-55 years with acute or convalescent COVID-19. The source material was peripheral blood. The CDR3: CASSVNGDRNTEAFF. As DNA, the CDR3 is TGCGCCAGCAGCGTAAATGGGGACAGAAACACTGAAGCTTTCTTT.